This entry describes one T cell receptor (beta chain). Its antigen remains unknown. The data belong to a study of cytomegalovirus exposure and HLA in healthy donors. Study findings and constraints: Rare sequences made up most TCRs, while some public TCRs were found in many donors.

The PCR made use of 60 Vbeta and 13 Jbeta primers. Using immunoSEQ multiplex PCR, the repertoire was profiled, and TCRdb retains in-frame clones only, with some absent. This listing includes approximately 93,000 clones. V lost 4 bases, J lost 8 bases, and 18 bases lay in between. CDR3 length: 15 residues. Germline V gene lookup returns CDR1 MNHNS and CDR2 SASEGT. Donors showed nominal health when sampled, although they likely had unrecorded immune exposures. This chain uses TRBV6-1 with TRBJ2-1; D might be TRBD2 (6 bases). Sequencing was performed on PBMCs. The source of this sequence is a woman younger than 45 in good health and CMV-seronegative. The DNA for the CDR3 is TGTGCCAGCAGTGTCGGTAGCGGTTGGGTGGATGAGCAGTTCTTC. This translates into CASSVGSGWVDEQFF.